Listed below are T cell receptor beta chains from one sample, sequenced in a study of blood T cell repertoires in COVID-19. TCRdb's copy holds only in-frame clones and misses some; the assay was immunoSEQ multiplex PCR. The repertoire has under 300,000 clones, just over 85% of them found once; the top ten carry 15% to 18%. Sample: PBMCs or T cells enriched from blood (not recorded which). These receptors were taken from a man younger than 30 who had recovered from COVID-19. Both conserved end residues are part of each CDR3. Each record gives: J gene, V gene, D gene, clone size, CDR3 DNA, CDR3 protein. The D gene is left open where the match is weak. Some rows mark clone size as missing; the rest say once, few, many or name a class of expanded clone.

TRBJ1-1,TRBV19,-,-,TGTGCCAGTAGACAGGGTGGGATGAACACTGAAGCTTTCTTT,CASRQGGMNTEAFF
TRBJ1-1,TRBV2,-,-,TGTGCCAGCAGTGCCTTATCAGGGGCCACTGAAGCTTTCTTT,CASSALSGATEAFF
TRBJ2-3,TRBV5-4,TRBD2,-,TGTGCCAGCAGCTTGGGTCTAGCGGGGGGGCCCCAAGCACTCACAGATACGCAGTATTTT,CASSLGLAGGPQALTDTQYF
TRBJ1-2,TRBV6-1,-,-,TGTGCCAGCAGTTCGTCATCAGGGGCCCACTATGGCTACACCTTC,CASSSSSGAHYGYTF
TRBJ2-7,TRBV18,TRBD1,-,TGTGCCAGCTCAGAAGGACAGGCGCCCTACGAGCAGTACTTC,CASSEGQAPYEQYF
TRBJ1-1,TRBV2,-,-,TGTGCCAGCAGTGAAGACCCTCGGTACACTGAAGCTTTCTTT,CASSEDPRYTEAFF
TRBJ1-6,TRBV5-4,-,-,TGTGCCAGCACCGTCGACAGCAATAATTCACCCCTCCACTTT,CASTVDSNNSPLHF
TRBJ1-1,TRBV5-1,-,-,TGCGCCAGCAGCCTCGGGACTCTGAACACTGAAGCTTTCTTT,CASSLGTLNTEAFF
TRBJ2-7,TRBV7-2,TRBD1,once,TGTGCCAGCAGCCTACCCGGGACAGGGGCTAGTGGGGGCGACTTC,CASSLPGTGASGGDF
TRBJ2-5,TRBV3-1/TRBV3-2,-,-,TGTGCCAGCAGCATTACTAGTTCCCAAGAGACCCAGTACTTC,CASSITSSQETQYF
TRBJ1-5,TRBV3-1/TRBV3-2,-,-,TGTGCCAGCAGCCAAGATCCCCCGGGCAGGGAGGAGGGCAATCAGCCCCAGCATTTT,CASSQDPPGREEGNQPQHF
TRBJ1-3,TRBV9,TRBD1,-,TGTGCCAGCAGCGCGGGACAGGGCCCCCTTTACACCATATATTTT,CASSAGQGPLYTIYF
TRBJ2-2,TRBV5-4,-,-,TGTGCCAGCAGCCCGCCGGGAGTTTCCGGGGAGCTGTTTTTT,CASSPPGVSGELFF
TRBJ1-2,TRBV3-1/TRBV3-2,-,-,TGTGCCAGCAGCCACCGGGGACATCATTCCTCCTTC,CASSHRGHHSSF
TRBJ1-5,TRBV27,-,once,TGTGCCAGCAGCCCGCTTCAGGTGAGATACAAGCAGCCCCAGCATTTT,CASSPLQVRYKQPQHF
TRBJ1-1,TRBV12-3/TRBV12-4,-,-,TGTGCCAGCAGTAGGCAGAGGGACACTGAAGCTTTCTTT,CASSRQRDTEAFF
TRBJ1-5,TRBV3-1/TRBV3-2,-,-,TGTGCCAGCAGCCAAGATGAGAGTCAGCCCCAGCATTTT,CASSQDESQPQHF
TRBJ2-1,TRBV19,TRBD2,-,TGTGCCAGTAGTCGTTCGCCGGGACTAGTAGTTTATGAGCAGTTCTTC,CASSRSPGLVVYEQFF
TRBJ2-7,TRBV18,TRBD2,-,TGTGCCAGCTCACCAAGGCCTGGACTAGGGGCCTACGAGCAGTACTTC,CASSPRPGLGAYEQYF
TRBJ2-1,TRBV7-9,-,-,TGTGCCAGTGAGACTCTCGGAGGGCTTAATGAGCAGTTCTTC,CASETLGGLNEQFF
TRBJ2-7,TRBV11-3,-,-,TGTGCCAGCAGCCGCGACAGGCTGTACGAGCAGTACTTC,CASSRDRLYEQYF
TRBJ1-5,TRBV2,TRBD1,once,TGTGCCAGCAATAGTCAGGGGGCCGGTCAGCCCCAGCATTTT,CASNSQGAGQPQHF
TRBJ1-2,TRBV24-1,TRBD1,-,TGTGCCACCAGTGATTTCGTCCCGGGAGGGGGCCAAGCCCTTTCTTTTAACTATGGCTACACCTTC,CATSDFVPGGGQALSFNYGYTF
TRBJ2-3,TRBV27,TRBD2,-,TGTGCCAGCAGTTTAGGTCTAGCGGGAGATGGACCAGATACGCAGTATTTT,CASSLGLAGDGPDTQYF
TRBJ2-3,TRBV6-5,TRBD2,-,TGTGCCAGCACCGAACGGAGCGGGAGGTCAGATACGCAGTATTTT,CASTERSGRSDTQYF
TRBJ2-1,TRBV7-9,-,-,TGTGCCAGCAGCTTAGAGCTAGCGCGTGTCAATGAGCAGTTCTTC,CASSLELARVNEQFF
TRBJ2-7,TRBV28,-,-,TGTGCCAGCAGTTTAGTATATCCTAGCATCTACGAGCAGTACTTC,CASSLVYPSIYEQYF
TRBJ1-2,TRBV4-2,TRBD1,once,TGTGCCAGCAGCCAAGATTGGGGTTCCGGGACAGATGGCTACACCTTC,CASSQDWGSGTDGYTF
TRBJ1-4,TRBV5-4,-,-,TGTGCCAGCAGCTCATCTAACAGCCCCATTAATGAAAAACTGTTTTTT,CASSSSNSPINEKLFF
TRBJ1-4,TRBV7-8,TRBD1,-,TGTGCCAGCAGCTACACAGGGGCCCCTAATGAAAAACTGTTTTTT,CASSYTGAPNEKLFF
TRBJ2-7,TRBV29-1,TRBD2,-,TGCAGCGTTGAAGATGATGGGACTAGCGGTTACGAGCAGTACTTC,CSVEDDGTSGYEQYF
TRBJ1-1,TRBV4-1,-,-,TGCGCCAGCAGCCAAAGTTTGGGGGGGGAGAGACGCACTGAAGCTTTCTTT,CASSQSLGGERRTEAFF
TRBJ1-5,TRBV25-1,-,few,TGTGCCAGCAGTGATTCAGGGGTTAACAATCAGCCCCAGCATTTT,CASSDSGVNNQPQHF
TRBJ2-5,TRBV10-3,TRBD1,-,TGTGCCAGTCGACAGGGGGCCCTCGAAGAGACCCAGTACTTC,CASRQGALEETQYF
TRBJ2-2,TRBV11-1,TRBD1,-,TGTGCCAGCAGCCTCCTGACAGGGAACCCCGGGGAGCTGTTTTTT,CASSLLTGNPGELFF
TRBJ1-1,TRBV18,-,-,TGTGCCAGCTCACCACGGACTAACACTGAAGCTTTCTTT,CASSPRTNTEAFF
TRBJ2-5,TRBV28,-,-,TGTGCCAGCCACCAGGGAATTGAAGAGACCCAGTACTTC,CASHQGIEETQYF
TRBJ2-3,TRBV4-2,-,-,TGTGCCAGCAAGAGAACAGAGGGCCCAGATACGCAGTATTTT,CASKRTEGPDTQYF
TRBJ1-4,TRBV3-1/TRBV3-2,-,-,TGTGCCAGCAGCCAAGACTCTAATGAAAAACTGTTTTTT,CASSQDSNEKLFF
TRBJ1-1,TRBV28,TRBD1,-,TGTGCCAGCAGACCGGGACAGCTGAACACTGAAGCTTTCTTT,CASRPGQLNTEAFF
TRBJ1-6,TRBV5-6,-,-,TGTGCCAGCAGCTATGTGGACAGAATCTATAATTCACCCCTCCACTTT,CASSYVDRIYNSPLHF
TRBJ2-5,TRBV10-3,TRBD2,-,TGTGCCATCAGCAGCGGGGGGGCCTTGGAGACCCAGTACTTC,CAISSGGALETQYF
TRBJ1-3,TRBV28,-,-,TGTGCCAGCAGTTTAGTCAGGGCGGCTGGAAACACCATATATTTT,CASSLVRAAGNTIYF
TRBJ2-1,TRBV15,-,few,TGTGCCACCAGCAGAGCGGGCAATGAGCAGTTCTTC,CATSRAGNEQFF
TRBJ2-7,TRBV10-3,TRBD2,once,TGTGCCATCAGTGTGGGTAGCGGGAGGGCCGACGAGCAGTACTTC,CAISVGSGRADEQYF
TRBJ1-4,TRBV4-1,-,-,TGCGCCAGCAGCCTATCGGGGCAGGGAGGGGAAAAACTGTTTTTT,CASSLSGQGGEKLFF
TRBJ2-7,TRBV18,TRBD2,-,TGTGCCAGCTCCCCGGCGGGGGGAGTGAACGAGCAGTACTTC,CASSPAGGVNEQYF
TRBJ1-5,TRBV7-9,-,-,TGTGCCAGCAGCTTAGTTGGGGGCCGTCCTCAGCCCCAGCATTTT,CASSLVGGRPQPQHF
TRBJ2-5,TRBV24-1,TRBD1,-,TGTGCCACCAGTGAACGACAGGGGCGGGGAGAGACCCAGTACTTC,CATSERQGRGETQYF
TRBJ2-2,TRBV5-6,TRBD1,-,TGTGCCAGCATCCGATGGGTACAGGGGATAGTCGGGGAGCTGTTTTTT,CASIRWVQGIVGELFF
TRBJ2-5,TRBV2,TRBD1,-,TGTGCCAGCAGCGACCAACAATGGGACAGGTATTACCAAGAGACCCAGTACTTC,CASSDQQWDRYYQETQYF
TRBJ1-4,TRBV3-1/TRBV3-2,-,-,TGTGCCAGCAGCCAAGGAGGCAGGGGCATGGAAACTAATGAAAAACTGTTTTTT,CASSQGGRGMETNEKLFF
TRBJ1-6,TRBV5-1,TRBD1,-,TGCGCCAGCAGCGGCGGACAGGGGGCCTATAATTCACCCCTCCACTTT,CASSGGQGAYNSPLHF
TRBJ1-1,TRBV5-5,TRBD1,once,TGTGCCAGCAGCTTGTTTTCCACTCCGGGGACAGTGAACACTGAAGCTTTCTTT,CASSLFSTPGTVNTEAFF
TRBJ2-7,TRBV30,TRBD1,-,TGTGCCTGGAGTAGGACAGGACCCCTCGAGCAGTACTTC,CAWSRTGPLEQYF
TRBJ1-2,TRBV10-3,-,-,TGTGCCATCAGTGAGCTGGCACAGGCTCGGGGAGGAGGCTACACCTTC,CAISELAQARGGGYTF
TRBJ2-7,TRBV20-1,-,many,TGCAGTGCTAGTAACACAGGGTTCTACGAGCAGTACTTC,CSASNTGFYEQYF